This T cell receptor (beta chain) emerged from a study of cytomegalovirus exposure and HLA in healthy donors. Germline V CDR1 and CDR2: SGHTA, FQGNSA. This CDR3 spans 14 amino acids. V was trimmed by 5 bases and J by 0 bases, leaving 8 bases between them. Researchers ran the PCR with 60 Vbeta and 13 Jbeta primers. Libraries were prepared by immunoSEQ multiplex PCR; TCRdb keeps only in-frame clonotypes and omits some of them. This table holds some 140,000 clones, around 77% found once. The genes are TRBV7-2 and TRBJ1-3; D gene uncertain. Sequences were obtained from PBMCs. This clonotype originated in an older woman in good health and CMV-seronegative. CDR3 in DNA: TGTGCCAGCAGCCGGAGAGTCTCTGGAAACACCATATATTTT. Residues: CASSRRVSGNTIYF.